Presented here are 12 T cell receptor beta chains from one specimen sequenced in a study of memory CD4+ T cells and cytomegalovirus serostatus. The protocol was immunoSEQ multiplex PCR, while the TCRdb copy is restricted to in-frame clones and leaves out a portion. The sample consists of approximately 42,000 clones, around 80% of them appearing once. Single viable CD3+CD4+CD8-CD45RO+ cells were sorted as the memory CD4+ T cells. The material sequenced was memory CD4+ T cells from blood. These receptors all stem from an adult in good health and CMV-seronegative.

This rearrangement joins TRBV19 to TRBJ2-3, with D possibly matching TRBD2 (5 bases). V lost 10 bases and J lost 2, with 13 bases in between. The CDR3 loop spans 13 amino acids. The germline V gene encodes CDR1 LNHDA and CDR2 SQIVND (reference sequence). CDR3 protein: CATLATNTDTQYF. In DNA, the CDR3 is TGTGCCACGCTCGCGACTAACACAGATACGCAGTATTTT.

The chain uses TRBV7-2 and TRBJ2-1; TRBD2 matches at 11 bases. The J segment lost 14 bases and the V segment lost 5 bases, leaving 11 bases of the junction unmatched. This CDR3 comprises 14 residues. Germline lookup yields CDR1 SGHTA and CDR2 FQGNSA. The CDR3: CASSQHRLAGREFF. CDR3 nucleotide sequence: TGTGCCAGCAGCCAGCATCGACTAGCGGGAAGGGAGTTCTTC.

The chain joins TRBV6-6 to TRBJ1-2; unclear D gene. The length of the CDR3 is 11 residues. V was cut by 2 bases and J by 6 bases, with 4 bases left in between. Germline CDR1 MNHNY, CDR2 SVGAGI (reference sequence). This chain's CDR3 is CASSYADGYTF. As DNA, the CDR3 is TGTGCCAGCAGTTACGCGGATGGCTACACCTTC.

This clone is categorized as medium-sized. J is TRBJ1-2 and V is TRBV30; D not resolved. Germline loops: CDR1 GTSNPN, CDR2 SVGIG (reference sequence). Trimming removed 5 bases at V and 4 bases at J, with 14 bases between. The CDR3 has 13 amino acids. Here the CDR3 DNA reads TGTGCCTGGGGAAGAGACCGACCCTATGGCTACACCTTC. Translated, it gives CAWGRDRPYGYTF.

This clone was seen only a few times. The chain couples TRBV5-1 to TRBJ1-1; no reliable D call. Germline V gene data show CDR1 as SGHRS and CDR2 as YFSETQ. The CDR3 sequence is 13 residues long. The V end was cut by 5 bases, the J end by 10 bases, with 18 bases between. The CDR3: CASSRAGTDVAFF. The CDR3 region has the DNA TGCGCCAGCAGTAGGGCTGGAACTGACGTAGCTTTCTTT.

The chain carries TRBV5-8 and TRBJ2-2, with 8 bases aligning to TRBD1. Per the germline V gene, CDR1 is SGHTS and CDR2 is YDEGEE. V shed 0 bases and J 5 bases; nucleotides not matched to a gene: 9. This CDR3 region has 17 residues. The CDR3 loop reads CASSLEGTGRRTGELFF. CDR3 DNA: TGTGCCAGCAGCTTGGAGGGGACAGGAAGGCGAACCGGGGAGCTGTTTTTT.

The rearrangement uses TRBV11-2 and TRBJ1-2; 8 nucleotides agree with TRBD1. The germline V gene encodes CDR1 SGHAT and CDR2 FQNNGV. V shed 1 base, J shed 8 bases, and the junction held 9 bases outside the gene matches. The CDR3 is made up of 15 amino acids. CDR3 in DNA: TGTGCCAGCAGCTTAGTAGTGACAGGGGTGAGCGGCTACACCTTC. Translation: CASSLVVTGVSGYTF. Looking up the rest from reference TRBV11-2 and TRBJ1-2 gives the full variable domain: EAGVAQSPRYKIIEKRQSVAFWCNPISGHATLYWYQQILGQGPKLLIQFQNNGVVDDSQLPKDRFSAERLKGVDSTLKIQPAKLEDSAVYLCASSLVVTGVSGYTFGSGTRLTVV.

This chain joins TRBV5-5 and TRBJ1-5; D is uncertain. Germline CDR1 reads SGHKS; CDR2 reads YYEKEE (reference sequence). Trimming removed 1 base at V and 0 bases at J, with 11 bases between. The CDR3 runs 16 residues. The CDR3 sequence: CASSLRVQLSNQPQHF. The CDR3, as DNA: TGTGCCAGCAGCTTGAGGGTACAGCTTAGCAATCAGCCCCAGCATTTT. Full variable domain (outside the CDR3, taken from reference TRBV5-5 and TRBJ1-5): DAGVTQSPTHLIKTRGQQVTLRCSPISGHKSVSWYQQVLGQGPQFIFQYYEKEERGRGNFPDRFSARQFPNYSSELNVNALLLGDSALYLCASSLRVQLSNQPQHFGDGTRLSIL.

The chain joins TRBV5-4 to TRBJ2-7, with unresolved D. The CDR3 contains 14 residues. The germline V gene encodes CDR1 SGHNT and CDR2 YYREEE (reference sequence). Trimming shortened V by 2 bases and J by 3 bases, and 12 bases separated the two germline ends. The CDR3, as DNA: TGTGCCAGCAGCTTCGACTCTCCCGTCTACGAGCAGTACTTC. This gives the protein CASSFDSPVYEQYF.

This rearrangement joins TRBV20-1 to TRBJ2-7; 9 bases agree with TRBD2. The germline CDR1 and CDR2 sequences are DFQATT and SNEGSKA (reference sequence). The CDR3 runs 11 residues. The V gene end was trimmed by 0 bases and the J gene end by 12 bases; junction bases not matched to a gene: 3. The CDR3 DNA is TGCAGTGCTAGAGAATTAGCGGGAGTGTACTTC. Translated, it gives CSARELAGVYF.

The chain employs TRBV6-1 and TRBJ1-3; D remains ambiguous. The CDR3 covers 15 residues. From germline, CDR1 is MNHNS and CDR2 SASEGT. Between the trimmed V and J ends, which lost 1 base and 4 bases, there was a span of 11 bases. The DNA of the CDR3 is TGTGCCAGCAGTGAAGGACCCCATACAGGAAACACCATATATTTT. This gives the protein CASSEGPHTGNTIYF.

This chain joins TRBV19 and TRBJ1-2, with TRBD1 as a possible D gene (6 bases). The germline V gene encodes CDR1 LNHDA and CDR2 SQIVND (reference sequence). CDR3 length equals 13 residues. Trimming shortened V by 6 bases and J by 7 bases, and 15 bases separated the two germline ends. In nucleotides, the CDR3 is TGTGCCAGTAGGCCGAACGGGGGGCTTGGCTACACCTTC. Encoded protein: CASRPNGGLGYTF.